The present T cell receptor beta chain was sequenced within a study of cytomegalovirus exposure and HLA in healthy donors. Study overall: Earlier, approximately 190 million T cells were analyzed, and approximately 110 million unique TCR beta sequences were found among them. Study-wide points: At a 0.05 false discovery rate, a later analysis found 16,951 TCR beta sequences to be associated with HLA alleles.

A note on this clone: The antigen remains undetermined.

60 Vbeta and 13 Jbeta primers were used in PCR. Method: immunoSEQ multiplex PCR; TCRdb's copy keeps in-frame clones and lacks some. There are 200,000 to 250,000 clones in the sample; around 85% occur only once, and about 1.2% lies in the top ten. Trimming removed 7 bases at V and 1 base at J, with 10 bases between. This CDR3 has 13 residues. Germline assignment: CDR1 LNHDA and CDR2 SQIVND (reference sequence). The chain is built from TRBV19 and TRBJ2-5, with D possibly being TRBD2 (5 bases). The material sequenced was PBMCs. This TCR was recovered from a human donor in good health. The CDR3 is CASNRGSQETQYF. CDR3 nucleotides: TGTGCCAGTAACCGCGGGTCCCAAGAGACCCAGTACTTC.